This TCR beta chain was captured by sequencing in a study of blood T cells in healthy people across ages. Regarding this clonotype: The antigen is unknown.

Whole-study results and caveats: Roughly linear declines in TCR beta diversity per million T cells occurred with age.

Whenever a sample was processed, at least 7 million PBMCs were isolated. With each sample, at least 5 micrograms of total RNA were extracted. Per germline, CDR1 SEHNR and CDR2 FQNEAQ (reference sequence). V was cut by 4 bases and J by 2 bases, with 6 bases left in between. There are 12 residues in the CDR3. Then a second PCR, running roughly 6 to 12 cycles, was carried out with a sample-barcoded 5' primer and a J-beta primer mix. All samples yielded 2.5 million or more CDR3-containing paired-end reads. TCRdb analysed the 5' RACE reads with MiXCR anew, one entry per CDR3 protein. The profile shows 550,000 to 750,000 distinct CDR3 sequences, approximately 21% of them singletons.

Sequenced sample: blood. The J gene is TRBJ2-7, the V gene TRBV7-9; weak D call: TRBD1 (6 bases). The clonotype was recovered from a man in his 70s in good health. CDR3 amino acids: CASSWTAYEQYF. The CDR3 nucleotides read TGTGCCAGCAGCTGGACAGCCTACGAGCAGTACTTC.